Following are 6 T cell receptor beta chains from one sample sequenced in a study of T-cell memory formation after mild COVID-19. One entry per CDR3 protein results from TCRdb running MiXCR on the 5' RACE reads. This repertoire shows some 310,000 distinct CDR3 sequences, 20% to 25% found once; its top ten account for approximately 22%. Source material: PBMCs or a T cell subset sorted from them (not recorded which). These TCRs come from a man younger than 30 who had mild COVID-19 (a few samples of this study predate the infection). Cell type and time point are not known.

This clonotype was seen a few times. The chain uses TRBV5-1 and TRBJ2-5; 10 bases map to TRBD1. The CDR3 is made up of 15 amino acids. CDR1 and CDR2 from the germline V gene are SGHRS and YFSETQ. V shed 1 base, J shed 4 bases, and the junction held 4 bases outside the gene matches. For the CDR3, the DNA is TGCGCCAGCAGCTTGTTCTGGGACAGGGGAGAGACCCAGTACTTC. This gives the protein CASSLFWDRGETQYF.

This clonotype occurred a few times. V is TRBV28 and J is TRBJ2-1; TRBD1 matches at 8 bases. V shed 5 bases and J 7 bases; nucleotides not matched to a gene: 10. Germline-derived CDR1 and CDR2 are MDHEN and SYDVKM. The CDR3 spans 15 residues. CDR3 in amino acids: CASSLTGTGLNEQFF. The CDR3 region has the DNA TGTGCCAGCAGTCTAACCGGGACAGGCCTTAATGAGCAGTTCTTC. Supplemented by reference TRBV28 and TRBJ2-1, the full variable domain reads DVKVTQSSRYLVKRTGEKVFLECVQDMDHENMFWYRQDPGLGLRLIYFSYDVKMKEKGDIPEGYSVSREKKERFSLILESASTNQTSMYLCASSLTGTGLNEQFFGPGTRLTVL.

V usage is TRBV29-1 and J usage is TRBJ1-1; the D is unclear. Germline V gene sequence: CDR1 SQVTM, CDR2 ANQGSEA. V lost 5 bases and J 4 bases, leaving 11 bases between the germline ends. CDR3 length: 12 residues. CDR3 DNA: TGCAGCGTTCCCCGCGGGCGCACTGAAGCTTTCTTT. As protein: CSVPRGRTEAFF.

This chain joins TRBV20-1 and TRBJ2-3; 10 positions agree with TRBD2. This CDR3 is 15 amino acids long. V was clipped by 0 bases and J by 2 bases; unmatched bases: 2. CDR1 is DFQATT, CDR2 SNEGSKA, per germline (reference sequence). The CDR3 here is CSARDLAGVTDTQYF. The CDR3 DNA follows: TGCAGTGCTAGAGATCTAGCGGGGGTCACAGATACGCAGTATTTT.

There are a few counts of this clonotype. The CDR3, as DNA: TGTGCCAGCAGGATTTCCGGGGGGACGGTGAACTATGGCTACACCTTC. Its protein is CASRISGGTVNYGYTF. The rearrangement joins TRBV28 to TRBJ1-2; D possibly corresponds to TRBD1 (5 bases). Germline loops: CDR1 MDHEN, CDR2 SYDVKM. Trimming took off 6 bases at V and 2 bases at J, with 19 bases between the two ends. This CDR3 is 16 amino acids long.

This clonotype has just a few counts. The gene calls are TRBV4-1 and TRBJ2-2, with 8 bases aligning to TRBD1. The CDR3 runs to 16 residues. Germline V gene sequence: CDR1 MGHRA, CDR2 YSYEKL. With V trimmed by 4 bases and J by 3 bases, 7 bases remained unmatched. This CDR3 is CASSRAGGPYTGELFF. In DNA, the CDR3 is TGCGCCAGCAGCCGAGCAGGGGGCCCTTACACCGGGGAGCTGTTTTTT.